The present TCR beta chain was sequenced within a study of blood T cells in healthy people across ages. The CDR3 totals 16 residues. With 2 bases clipped from V and 3 bases from J, the junction kept 6 bases outside the gene matches. CDR1 and CDR2 (germline): LGHNA, YNFKEQ. The authors ran a second PCR of about 6 to 11 cycles using a sample-barcoded 5' primer and a J-beta primer mix. Each single sample gave us at least 3 million CDR3-containing paired-end reads. TCRdb re-called the 5' RACE reads with MiXCR, one entry per CDR3 protein. The table has about a million distinct CDR3 sequences, about 53% seen once.

The specimen sequenced was blood. The clonotype comes from a woman in her sixties or seventies in good health. This chain uses TRBV4-2 with TRBJ2-1; 8 bases are shared with TRBD2. The CDR3 DNA follows: TGTGCCAGCAGCCAATCGGGACTAGTTTACTACAATGAGCAGTTCTTC. It yields the protein CASSQSGLVYYNEQFF.